The T cell receptor beta chain described here comes from a study of long-term antiretroviral therapy in people with HIV. In the case of this clone: Its antigen is not known.

At the survey level, the v3.0 immunoSEQ assay was run. The method was immunoSEQ multiplex PCR; TCRdb's version includes in-frame clones alone and lacks a portion of them. Here the sample spans tens of thousands of clones, about 91% being singletons. Prior to DNA extraction, the samples held about 0.95-11 million cryopreserved PBMC. Whole-study findings and limits: Controls exceeded HIV repertoires in CDR3 length range.

The sample consisted of unsorted PBMCs, taken more than 4.3 years after starting antiretroviral therapy. The clonotype comes from a man aged 25-45 years with HIV.

The CDR3 reads CASSQSRELPTNYGYTF. CDR3 DNA: TGTGCCAGCAGCCAATCCAGGGAGCTCCCAACTAACTATGGCTACACCTTC. This sequence joins TRBV16 and TRBJ1-2; D may be TRBD1 (5 bases). The V end lost 0 bases, the J end lost 0 bases, and 14 bases lay between the germline ends. The germline CDR1 and CDR2 sequences are KGHSY and FQNENV. This CDR3 has 17 amino acids.